The sample holds a few counts of the clone carrying this TCR beta chain. Its antigen is still unknown. These data are taken from a study of blood T cells in healthy people across ages. Study-level findings and limits: In the absence of known donor CMV status, changes in expanded clonotypes were possibly confounded. Significant beta diversity loss was already apparent by age roughly 38, declining roughly linearly. TCR beta diversity tracked closely with naive T cell percentage.

Drawing of peripheral blood yielded roughly 9.3 milliliters from each donor. Alongside a J-beta primer mix, a sample-barcoded 5' primer served in a second PCR lasting roughly 7 to 11 cycles. TCRdb fed the 5' RACE reads into MiXCR, producing one record per CDR3 protein. The sample contains 1.8 million or so distinct CDR3 sequences, around 40% of which appear only once. V was clipped by 0 bases and J by 2 bases; unmatched bases: 10. The CDR3 totals 16 residues. The V gene's germline CDR1 is DFQATT and CDR2 SNEGSKA (reference sequence). The V call is TRBV20-1, the J call TRBJ2-7; 7 positions agree with TRBD1. This receptor was taken from a human donor in good health. The sequencing input was blood. The CDR3 region is CSARDLVGTAPYEQYF. CDR3 coding DNA: TGCAGTGCTAGAGATTTGGTGGGGACAGCACCCTACGAGCAGTACTTC.